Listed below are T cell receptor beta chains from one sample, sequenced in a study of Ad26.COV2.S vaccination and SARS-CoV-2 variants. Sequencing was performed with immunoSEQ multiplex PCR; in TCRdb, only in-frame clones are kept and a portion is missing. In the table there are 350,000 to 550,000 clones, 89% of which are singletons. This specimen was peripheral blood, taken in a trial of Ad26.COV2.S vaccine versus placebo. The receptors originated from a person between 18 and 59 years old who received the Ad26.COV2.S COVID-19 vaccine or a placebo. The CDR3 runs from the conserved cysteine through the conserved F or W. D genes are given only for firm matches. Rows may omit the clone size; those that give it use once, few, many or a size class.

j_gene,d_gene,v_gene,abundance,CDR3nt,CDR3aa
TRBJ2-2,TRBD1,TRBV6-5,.,TGTGCCAGCGGGAGGACAGGGGCTGGCACCGGGGAGCTGTTTTTT,CASGRTGAGTGELFF
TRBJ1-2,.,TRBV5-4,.,TGTGCCAGCAGCTTCCTGGGTTTGGATGGCTACACCTTC,CASSFLGLDGYTF
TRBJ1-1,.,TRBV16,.,TGTGCCAGCAGCCAATTAGAGAGGGAAGCTTTCTTT,CASSQLEREAFF
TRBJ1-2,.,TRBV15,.,TGTGCCACCAGCAGAGATCGGCCAGCGATCTATGGCTACACCTTC,CATSRDRPAIYGYTF
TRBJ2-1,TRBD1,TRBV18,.,TGTGCCAGCTCACCCCGTGGCGGGACAGGGTACAATGAGCAGTTCTTC,CASSPRGGTGYNEQFF
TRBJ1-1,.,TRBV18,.,TGTGCCAGCTCACCACCGTTAGGCCATATGAACACTGAAGCTTTCTTT,CASSPPLGHMNTEAFF
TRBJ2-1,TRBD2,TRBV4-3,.,TGCGCCAGCAGCCAGGTAGCGGGGAATCGAAGCAATGAGCAGTTCTTC,CASSQVAGNRSNEQFF
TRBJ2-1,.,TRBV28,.,TGTGCCAGCAGTCCGGGGGGCCTCACCTACAATGAGCAGTTCTTC,CASSPGGLTYNEQFF
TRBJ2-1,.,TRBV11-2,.,TGTGCCAGCAGCTTAGGTTCCGGGACCTTCTACAATGAGCAGTTCTTC,CASSLGSGTFYNEQFF
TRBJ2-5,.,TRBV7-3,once,TGTGCCAGCAGCTTAAACAGGGAAGAGACCCAGTACTTC,CASSLNREETQYF
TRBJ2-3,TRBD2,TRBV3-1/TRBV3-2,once,TGTGCCAGCAGCCATTTACCTAGCGGGCTAAACACAGATACGCAGTATTTT,CASSHLPSGLNTDTQYF
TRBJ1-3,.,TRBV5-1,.,TGCGCCAGCAGCTTCGGAGGCAACTCTGGAAACACCATATATTTT,CASSFGGNSGNTIYF
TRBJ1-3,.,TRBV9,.,TGTGCCAGCAGCGTAGAAGAGGCCAACACCATATATTTT,CASSVEEANTIYF
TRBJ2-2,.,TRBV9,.,TGTGCCAGCAGCGTAGGTTGGGCAGGATATACCGGGGAGCTGTTTTTT,CASSVGWAGYTGELFF
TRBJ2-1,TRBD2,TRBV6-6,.,TGTGCCAGCAGTCTAGCGGGAGGTAACTACAATGAGCAGTTCTTC,CASSLAGGNYNEQFF
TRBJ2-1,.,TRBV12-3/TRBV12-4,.,TGTGCCAGCAGCCTAGGGACTTACCAACGACAGTTCTTC,CASSLGTYQRQFF
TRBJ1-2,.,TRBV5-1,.,TGCGCCAGCAGCTTGGTACCCCCCGGAGGCGGCTACACCTTC,CASSLVPPGGGYTF
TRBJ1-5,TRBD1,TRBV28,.,TGTGCCAGCCTACCGGGACAGGGGACCTATAGCAATCAGCCCCAGCATTTT,CASLPGQGTYSNQPQHF
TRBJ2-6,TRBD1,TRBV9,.,TGTGCCAGCAGCGGAAACAGGGGGCGGTCTGGGGCCAACGTCCTGACTTTC,CASSGNRGRSGANVLTF
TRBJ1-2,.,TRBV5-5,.,TGTGCCAGCAGCTTGGTGGGGGTTGGCTACACCTTC,CASSLVGVGYTF
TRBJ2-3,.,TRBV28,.,TGTGCCAGCACCGCGACTGGGCCCTACCTCCCAGATACGCAGTATTTT,CASTATGPYLPDTQYF
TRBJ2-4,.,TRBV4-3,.,TGCGCCAGCAGCCAAGATCTCGCAGACAGAAACATTCAGTACTTC,CASSQDLADRNIQYF
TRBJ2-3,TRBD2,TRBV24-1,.,TGTGCCACCAGTGGTGCACTAGCGGGAGGGGTGGGAGATACGCAGTATTTT,CATSGALAGGVGDTQYF
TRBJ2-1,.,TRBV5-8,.,TGTGCCAGCATCAGGTACCGTTACAGTGAGCAGTTCTTC,CASIRYRYSEQFF
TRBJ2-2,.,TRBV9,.,TGTGCCAGCAGCGTAGCTGGTTTACAGGGGAACACCGGGGAGCTGTTTTTT,CASSVAGLQGNTGELFF
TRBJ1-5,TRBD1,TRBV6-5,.,TGTGCCAGCAGGGTCGGGTGGCAGGGGGATCAGCCCCAGCATTTT,CASRVGWQGDQPQHF
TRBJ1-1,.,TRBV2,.,TGTGCCAGCAGTGAAGGAAGGGGGGGAGTTACTGAAGCTTTCTTT,CASSEGRGGVTEAFF
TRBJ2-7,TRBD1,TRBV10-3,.,TGTGCCATCAGTGAGACAGGGGTCAGTTACGAGCAGTACTTC,CAISETGVSYEQYF
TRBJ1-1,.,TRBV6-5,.,TGTGCCAGCAGTTCTAAAGGAATGAACACTGAAGCTTTCTTT,CASSSKGMNTEAFF
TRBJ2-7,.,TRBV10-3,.,TGTGCCATCAGCAAGGACAGAAGTTCGTACGAGCAGTACTTC,CAISKDRSSYEQYF
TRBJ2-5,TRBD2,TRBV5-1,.,TGCGCCAGCAGCTTGGCCGCGGGGGGGTACCAAGAGACCCAGTACTTC,CASSLAAGGYQETQYF
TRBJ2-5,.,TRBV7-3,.,TGTGCCAGCAGCCCGACCATCCAAGAGACCCAGTACTTC,CASSPTIQETQYF
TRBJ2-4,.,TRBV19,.,TGTGCCAGTAGTATAGGACAACTCGGGAGCATTCAGTACTTC,CASSIGQLGSIQYF
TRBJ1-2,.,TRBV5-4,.,TGTGCCAGCAGCGGCGGGGGGACGGGGATTAACTATGGCTACACCTTC,CASSGGGTGINYGYTF
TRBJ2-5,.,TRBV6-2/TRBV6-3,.,TGTGCCAGCAGTTACTCGTTGGGCTCGATCGGGCCGGCCCAGTACTTC,CASSYSLGSIGPAQYF
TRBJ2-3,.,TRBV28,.,TGTGCCAGCACTCAGAACACAGATACGCAGTATTTT,CASTQNTDTQYF
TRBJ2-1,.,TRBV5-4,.,TGTGCCAGCACCCGAAGAGGGGGGGCCTTCAATGAGCAGTTCTTC,CASTRRGGAFNEQFF
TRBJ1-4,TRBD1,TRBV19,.,TGTGCCAGTAGTATCCTACTCTTGACCGGGACAGTGACTAATGAAAAACTGTTTTTT,CASSILLLTGTVTNEKLFF
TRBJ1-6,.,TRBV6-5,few,TGTGCCAGCAGTTACAGGGAGGGTTACTCACCCCTCCACTTT,CASSYREGYSPLHF
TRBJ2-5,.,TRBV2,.,TGTGCCAGCAGTGCGGACCTGGCAGGGGAGACCCAGTACTTC,CASSADLAGETQYF
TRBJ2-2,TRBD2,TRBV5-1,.,TGCGCCAGCAGCCCACGACTAGCGGGGAACACCGGGGAGCTGTTTTTT,CASSPRLAGNTGELFF
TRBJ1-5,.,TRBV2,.,TGTGCCAGCAGTGATGCTAGACATCAGCCCCAGCATTTT,CASSDARHQPQHF
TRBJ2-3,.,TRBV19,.,TGTGCCAGTTGCGACGGGGGCGGGATAAGGACGCAGTATTTT,CASCDGGGIRTQYF
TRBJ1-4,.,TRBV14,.,TGTGCCAGCAGCCAAGCTTCTGGGAATGAAAAACTGTTTTTT,CASSQASGNEKLFF
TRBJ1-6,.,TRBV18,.,TGTGCCAGCTCACCAGCCGAGGCGAGTCTGTATTCACCCCTCCACTTT,CASSPAEASLYSPLHF
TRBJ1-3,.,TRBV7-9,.,TGTGCCAGCAGTTCTTACCGGGACGAATATTTT,CASSSYRDEYF
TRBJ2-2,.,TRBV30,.,TGTGCCTGGAGAATGACAGGCACATACGGGGAGCTGTTTTTT,CAWRMTGTYGELFF
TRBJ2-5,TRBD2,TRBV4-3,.,TGCGCCAGCAGCCTTAGCGGGAGGTGGGAGACCCAGTACTTC,CASSLSGRWETQYF
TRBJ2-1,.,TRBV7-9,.,TGTGCCAGCAGCTTCGAGGGGCGGAATGAGCAGTTCTTC,CASSFEGRNEQFF
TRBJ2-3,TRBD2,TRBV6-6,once,TGTGCCAGCAGTCCCTTCTTACCGGGGGGGCCGGGGGATACGCAGTATTTT,CASSPFLPGGPGDTQYF
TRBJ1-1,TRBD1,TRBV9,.,TGTGCCCCAAGGGGGCAGACCACTGAAGCTTTCTTT,CAPRGQTTEAFF
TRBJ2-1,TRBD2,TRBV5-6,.,TGTGCCAGCAGCTTGGGTACGGGAGGCGGGGGGGCGGAGCAGTTCTTC,CASSLGTGGGGAEQFF
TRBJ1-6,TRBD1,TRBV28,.,TGTGCCAGCAGACCAGGGGACAGGGGGAATTCACCCCTCCACTTT,CASRPGDRGNSPLHF